Sequencing of this T cell receptor beta chain was carried out in a study of T cell clones after liver transplantation. Study information: Apart from a few HCV-positive recipients, transplants were for non-autoimmune, non-viral reasons. Patients counted as tolerant after at least one year off all immunosuppression, enzymes not exceeding twice normal.

This table comes from immunoSEQ multiplex PCR, and its TCRdb copy is limited to in-frame clones, with some not included. Among 93,000 or so clones listed, about 86% were seen once. This clone was seen more than once but under ten times. Other nucleotide sequences in the sample specify the same CDR3. There are 13 residues in the CDR3. Germline loops: CDR1 SGHTA, CDR2 FQGTGA. The germline V and J ends were trimmed by 2 bases and 0 bases, with 4 bases remaining between them. The sequence was obtained from a human patient who received a liver transplant. Part of the T cell pool may stem from the graft donor. This chain connects TRBV7-3 to TRBJ1-1; no definite D call. Source: CD4+ T cells from blood, taken around 44 months after liver transplant. The DNA for the CDR3 is TGTGCCAGCAGCTTATCCGTGAACACTGAAGCTTTCTTT. It translates to CASSLSVNTEAFF.